This TCR beta chain was identified in a study of T cell repertoires in cytomegalovirus infection. As for the study in general: CMV epitopes used comprised recently identified HLA-C-restricted ones and well-studied HLA-B-restricted ones.

A note on this clonotype: The antigen is not known.

Broader study findings: CMV-specific TCR beta clonotypes restricted by HLA-C were the ones dominating the ex vivo response. Using cumulative public TCR beta family frequency, the authors identified those who carried CMV together with the relevant HLA.

TCRdb re-derived calls from the reads in MiXCR, one entry per CDR3 protein. The table lists some 920,000 distinct CDR3 sequences, around a third of them singletons, with around 15% in the top ten. V was clipped by 5 bases and J by 14 bases, with 21 bases between them. The CDR3 loop spans 14 amino acids. Germline assignment: CDR1 LNHDA and CDR2 SQIVND (reference sequence). The source of this sequence is a human donor in good health (CMV status not recorded). Some clones in this sample may be carry-over from other donors' samples. This sample comprised cultured CD8+ T cells from PBMCs, obtained from culture after CMV antigen stimulation. The chain couples TRBV19 to TRBJ1-4, with D uncertain. DNA of the CDR3: TGTGCCAGTAGTGGGTCCGGCCTCAATAAAGTCCTGTTTTTT. Its protein is CASSGSGLNKVLFF.